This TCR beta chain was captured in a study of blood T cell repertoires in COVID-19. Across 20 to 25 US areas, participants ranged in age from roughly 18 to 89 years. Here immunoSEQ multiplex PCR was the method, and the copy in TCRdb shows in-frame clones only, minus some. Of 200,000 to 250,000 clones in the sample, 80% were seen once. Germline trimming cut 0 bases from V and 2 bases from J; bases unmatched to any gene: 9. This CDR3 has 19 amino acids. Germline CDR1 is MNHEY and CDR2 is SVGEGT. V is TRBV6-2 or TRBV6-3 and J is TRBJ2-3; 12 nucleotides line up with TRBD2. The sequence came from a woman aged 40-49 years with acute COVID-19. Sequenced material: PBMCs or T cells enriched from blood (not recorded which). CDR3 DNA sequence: TGTGCCAGCAGTTACTCGAGGGGGCCTAGCGGGAGGGCCACAGATACGCAGTATTTT. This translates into CASSYSRGPSGRATDTQYF.